Here is one T cell receptor beta chain with its context. This clonotype was observed a handful of times. Its specific antigen is unknown. It has no much larger one-base neighbor in the sample; base qualities were not kept. This record comes from a study of human T cells and chemical hapten exposure listed by TCRdb under 2021. A note on the overall study: Libraries were pooled for sequencing, and per-sample TCR yields varied mainly because of small differences in library volumes within the pool. Peripheral blood TCR repertoire changes were tracked in vivo in alopecia patients during primary and secondary sensitization to the hapten diphenylcyclopropenone (DPC). Both TCR alpha and TCR beta chains were sequenced from each blood RNA sample. Overall study results and their limits: Repeated subsampling changed both the strength of the expansion versus patch-test correlation and the threshold at which that correlation became significant. No change with DPC sensitization was found in the number of TCRs above 1 in 1000 frequency, and no evidence of global repertoire structure alterations was found.

The time point tag for this specimen amounts to: healthy volunteer bleed at 6 weeks. Total RNA was extracted from unfractionated whole blood collected in Tempus Blood RNA tubes. About 5 healthy volunteers were used as TCR sequencing controls and were bled at day 0, 2 weeks and 6 weeks. The library was prepared using RACE. Sequencing relied on a NextSeq 500. During library preparation, unique molecular identifiers were attached to individual cDNA molecules so that TCRs could be counted quantitatively and reproducibly. As for how the authors treated the data: Samples had a median of 95,638 TCRs, with a range from roughly 23,224 to 750,000. The Decombinator software suite was used to annotate V, J and CDR3 in the TCR reads. For PS versus PT1 abundance plots, all samples were subsampled to the same number of TCRs (28,000). TCRs were defined as expanded if absent before sensitization and observed at least eight times at the 2-week time point. Using fastp at Q25 and MiXCR, TCRdb reprocessed the public reads and kept productive beta chains. Rows merge per CDR3 protein into single entries with the most common DNA and genes. The V and J calls, along with clone size, are taken from TCRdb and not from the paper's own processing. Present in this sample are tens of thousands of distinct CDR3 sequences, about 9% of which were seen just once. Approximately 1.4% of the sample rests with the top ten.

This receptor was obtained from a male donor in good health. Some clones in this sample may be carry-over from other donors' samples. The source material was whole blood.

DNA sequence: TGTGCCAGCAGCACCCCACTAGCGGGAGGGCCACATGATACGCAGTATTTT. This yields the protein CASSTPLAGGPHDTQYF. Rearrangement joined TRBV7-9 to TRBJ2-3, with 13 central nucleotides matching TRBD2. The germline V gene (reference sequence) specifies SEHNR as CDR1 and FQNEAQ as CDR2. The CDR3 contains 17 residues, cysteine and phenylalanine counted. The read is trimmed to its CDR3 DNA, 51 bases read in frame from base 1. Clipping removes 5 bases from V and 6 bases from J, with 11 as the unmatched junction base count.